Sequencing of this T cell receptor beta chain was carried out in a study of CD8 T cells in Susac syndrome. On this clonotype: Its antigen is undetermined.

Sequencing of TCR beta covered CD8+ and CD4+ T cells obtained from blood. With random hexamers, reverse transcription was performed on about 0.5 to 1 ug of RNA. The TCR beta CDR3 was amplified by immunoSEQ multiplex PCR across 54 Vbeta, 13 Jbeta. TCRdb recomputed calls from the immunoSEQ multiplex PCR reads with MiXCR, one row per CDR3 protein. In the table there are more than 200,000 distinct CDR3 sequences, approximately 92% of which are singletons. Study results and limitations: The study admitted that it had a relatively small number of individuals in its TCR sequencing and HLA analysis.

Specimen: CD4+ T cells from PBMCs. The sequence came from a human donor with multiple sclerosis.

This CDR3 is CAIGMDTGELFF. CDR3 nucleotides: TGTGCCATCGGAATGGACACCGGGGAGCTGTTTTTT. The rearrangement joins TRBV10-3 to TRBJ2-2; D is unresolved. Germline assignment: CDR1 ENHRY and CDR2 SYGVKD. This CDR3 contains 12 residues. Deletions cut 8 bases from V and 3 bases from J, with 7 bases between.